The T cell receptor (beta chain) described here comes from a study of PD-1 blockade in classical Hodgkin lymphoma. As regards this clone: Its antigen is currently unknown.

Time point meaning: cycle 4 day 1 (C4D1), after less than seven weeks of nivolumab. Every patient experienced relapse after autologous stem cell transplantation, and brentuximab vedotin exposure varied. Germline V CDR1 and CDR2: KGHSH, LQKENI. With 2 bases removed from V and 1 base from J, the gap between germline ends came to 5 bases. The CDR3 runs 13 residues. Only in-frame clones appear in the TCRdb table, and some are missing; sequencing was by immunoSEQ multiplex PCR. The sample includes under 9,500 clones, just under 90% seen only once; the top ten take approximately 23%. Study conclusions and caveats: Patients starting nivolumab less than 1 year after ASCT had lower diversity and were excluded from later analyses. For complete responders, baseline diversity was comparable to that of newly diagnosed patients.

The sequencing used peripheral blood mononuclear cells (PBMCs), collected before the fourth cycle of nivolumab. This receptor was taken from a human donor with classical Hodgkin lymphoma. This chain connects TRBV18 to TRBJ1-1; no firm D call. CDR3 sequence (DNA): TGTGCCAGCTCACCAACCCAGAACACTGAAGCTTTCTTT. Protein: CASSPTQNTEAFF.